This T cell receptor beta chain was obtained from a study of OX40 agonist ivuxolimab in advanced cancers. For the study at large: Ivuxolimab, which is an agonistic anti-OX40 (CD134) antibody, was administered to the patients.

Enrollment shut out patients with autoimmune disease history or systemic immunosuppression. Sequencing was performed with immunoSEQ multiplex PCR; in TCRdb, only in-frame clones are kept and a portion is missing. Found here are about 79,000 clones, 80% to 90% of them singletons; the top ten hold around 4.1%. V lost 6 bases to trimming and J lost 2 bases; unmatched junction nucleotides: 9. CDR1 and CDR2 from the germline V gene are SGHRS and YFSETQ. CDR3 length equals 15 residues. Material: CD4+ or CD8+ T cells sorted from blood, obtained in a trial of the OX40 agonist ivuxolimab. The chain carries TRBV5-1 and TRBJ2-3, with 7 bases identical to TRBD2. This clonotype was sampled from an adult with an advanced solid tumor such as melanoma, head and neck, liver or kidney cancer. The CDR3 sequence is CASTGGSEYTDTQYF. The CDR3 DNA follows: TGCGCCAGCACGGGAGGTAGCGAGTACACAGATACGCAGTATTTT.